Ten or more counts support the clone carrying this T cell receptor beta chain. The antigen is undetermined. It was with unique molecular identifiers that the TCRbeta library was prepared. TCRdb analysed the PCR reads with MiXCR anew, one entry per CDR3 protein. The table has about 200,000 distinct CDR3 sequences, 6.6% seen once; the top ten hold about 5.5%. The data belong to a study of T-cell reconstitution after alpha-beta-depleted transplantation in children. Study-wide results and limits: Expanded graft clones numbering several hundred reportedly gave rise to alpha-beta T cells about two months after transplant. Most T-cell counts and diversity one year after the transplant came from T cells that were newly produced. Surviving recipient T cells and thymic progenitors accounted for the high day-60 TCRbeta diversity observed in some patients.

The germline gives CDR1 SGHAT, CDR2 FQDESV (reference sequence). The CDR3 runs to 18 residues. The J segment lost 2 bases and the V segment lost 3 bases, leaving 15 bases of the junction unmatched. This rearrangement joins TRBV11-1 to TRBJ2-5, with 7 bases lining up with TRBD2. The material sequenced was PBMCs, taken before TCRalphabeta/CD19-depleted stem cell transplant. The receptor's source is a boy younger than 10 with acute lymphoblastic leukemia, due to receive a stem cell transplant. CDR3 protein: CASSFLTLRQRGQETQYF. CDR3 DNA sequence: TGTGCCAGCAGCTTCCTTACTCTACGGCAGCGGGGACAAGAGACCCAGTACTTC.